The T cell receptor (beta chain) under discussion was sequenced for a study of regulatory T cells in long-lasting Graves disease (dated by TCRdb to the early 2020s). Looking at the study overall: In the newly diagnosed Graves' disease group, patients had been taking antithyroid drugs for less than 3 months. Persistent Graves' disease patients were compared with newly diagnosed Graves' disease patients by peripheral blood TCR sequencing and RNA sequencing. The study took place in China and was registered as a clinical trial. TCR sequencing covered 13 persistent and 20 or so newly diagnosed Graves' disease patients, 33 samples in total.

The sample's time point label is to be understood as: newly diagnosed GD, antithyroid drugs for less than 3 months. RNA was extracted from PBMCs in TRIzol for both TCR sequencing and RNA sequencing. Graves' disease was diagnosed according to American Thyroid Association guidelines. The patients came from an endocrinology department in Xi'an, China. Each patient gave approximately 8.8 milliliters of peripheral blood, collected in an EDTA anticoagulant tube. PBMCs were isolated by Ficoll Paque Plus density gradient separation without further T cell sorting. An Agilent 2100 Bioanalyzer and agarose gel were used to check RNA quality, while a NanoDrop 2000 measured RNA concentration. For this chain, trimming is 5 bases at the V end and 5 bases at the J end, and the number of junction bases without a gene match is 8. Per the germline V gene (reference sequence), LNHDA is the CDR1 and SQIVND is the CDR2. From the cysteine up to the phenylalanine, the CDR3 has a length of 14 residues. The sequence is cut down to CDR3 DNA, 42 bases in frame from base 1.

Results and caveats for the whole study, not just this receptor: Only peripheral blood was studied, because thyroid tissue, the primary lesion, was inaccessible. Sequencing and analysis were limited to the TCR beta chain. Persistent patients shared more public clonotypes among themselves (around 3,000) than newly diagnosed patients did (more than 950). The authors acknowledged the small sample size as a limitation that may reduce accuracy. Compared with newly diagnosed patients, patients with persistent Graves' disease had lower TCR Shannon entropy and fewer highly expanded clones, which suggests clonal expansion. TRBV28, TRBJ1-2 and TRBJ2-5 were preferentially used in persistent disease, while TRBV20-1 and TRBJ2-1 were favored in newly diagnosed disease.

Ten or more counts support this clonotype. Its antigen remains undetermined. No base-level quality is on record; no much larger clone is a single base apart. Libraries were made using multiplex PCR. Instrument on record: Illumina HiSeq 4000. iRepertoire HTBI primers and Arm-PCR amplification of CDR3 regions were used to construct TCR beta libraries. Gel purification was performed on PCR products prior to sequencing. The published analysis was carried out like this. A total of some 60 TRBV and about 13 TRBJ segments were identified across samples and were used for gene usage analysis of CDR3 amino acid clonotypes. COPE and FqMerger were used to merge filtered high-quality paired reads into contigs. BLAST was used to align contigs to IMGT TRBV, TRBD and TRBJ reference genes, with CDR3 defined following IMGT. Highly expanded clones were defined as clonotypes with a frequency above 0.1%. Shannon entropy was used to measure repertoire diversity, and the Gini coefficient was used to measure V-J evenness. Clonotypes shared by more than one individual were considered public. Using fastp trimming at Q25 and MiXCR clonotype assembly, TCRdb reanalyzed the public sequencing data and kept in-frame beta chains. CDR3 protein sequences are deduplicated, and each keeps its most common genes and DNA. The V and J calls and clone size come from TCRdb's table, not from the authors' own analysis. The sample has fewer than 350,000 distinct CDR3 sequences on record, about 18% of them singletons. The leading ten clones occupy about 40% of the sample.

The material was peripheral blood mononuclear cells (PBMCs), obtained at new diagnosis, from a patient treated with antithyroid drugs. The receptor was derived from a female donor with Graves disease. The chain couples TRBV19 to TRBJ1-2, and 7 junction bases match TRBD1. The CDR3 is CASSLDRREYGYTF. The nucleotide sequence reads TGTGCCAGTAGTCTGGACAGGCGCGAGTATGGCTACACCTTC.